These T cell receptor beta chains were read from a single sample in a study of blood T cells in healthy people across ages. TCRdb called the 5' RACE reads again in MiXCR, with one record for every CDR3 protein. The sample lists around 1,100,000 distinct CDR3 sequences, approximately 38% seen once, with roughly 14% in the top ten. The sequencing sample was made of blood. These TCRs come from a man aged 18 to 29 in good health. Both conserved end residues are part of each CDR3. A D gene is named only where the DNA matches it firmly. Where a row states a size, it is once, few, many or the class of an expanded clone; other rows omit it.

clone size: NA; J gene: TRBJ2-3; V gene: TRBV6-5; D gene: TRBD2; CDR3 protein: CASSYSQAGPQYF; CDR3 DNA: TGTGCCAGCAGTTACTCTCAAGCGGGGCCGCAGTATTTT
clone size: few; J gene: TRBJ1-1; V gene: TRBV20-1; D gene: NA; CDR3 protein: CSARAPGASSEDEAFF; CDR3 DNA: TGCAGTGCTAGAGCCCCAGGGGCCTCATCTGAGGATGAAGCTTTCTTT
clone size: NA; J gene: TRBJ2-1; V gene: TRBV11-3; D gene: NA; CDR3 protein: CASSLGEIHNEQFF; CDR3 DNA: TGTGCCAGCAGCTTAGGTGAAATTCACAATGAGCAGTTCTTC
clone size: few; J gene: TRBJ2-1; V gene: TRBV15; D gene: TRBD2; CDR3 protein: CATSLFAGAYNEQFF; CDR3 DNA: TGTGCCACCAGCTTGTTCGCGGGGGCCTACAATGAGCAGTTCTTC
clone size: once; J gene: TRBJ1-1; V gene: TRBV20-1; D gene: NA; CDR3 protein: CGARDYVDAFF; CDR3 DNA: TGCGGTGCTAGAGATTACGTGGATGCTTTCTTT
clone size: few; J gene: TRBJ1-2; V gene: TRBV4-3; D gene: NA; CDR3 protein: CASSQEARRSYGYTF; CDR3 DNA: TGCGCCAGCAGCCAAGAAGCCAGACGCTCCTATGGCTACACCTTC
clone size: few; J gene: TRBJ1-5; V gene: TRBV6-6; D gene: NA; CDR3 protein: CTSSYSRGVNQPQHF; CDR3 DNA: TGTACCAGCAGTTACTCGAGAGGGGTCAATCAGCCCCAGCATTTT
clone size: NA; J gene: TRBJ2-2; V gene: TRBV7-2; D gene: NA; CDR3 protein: CASRGAAYTGELFF; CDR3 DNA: TGTGCCAGCAGAGGGGCCGCTTACACCGGGGAGCTGTTTTTT
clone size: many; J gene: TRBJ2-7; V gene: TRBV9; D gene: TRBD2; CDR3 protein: CASSVGTSYEQYF; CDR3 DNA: TGTGCCAGCAGCGTAGGGACTAGCTACGAGCAGTACTTC
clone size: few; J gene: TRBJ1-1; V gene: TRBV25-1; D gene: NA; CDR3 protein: CASSPRDRLNTEAFF; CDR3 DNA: TGTGCCAGCAGTCCACGGGACCGCCTGAACACTGAAGCTTTCTTT
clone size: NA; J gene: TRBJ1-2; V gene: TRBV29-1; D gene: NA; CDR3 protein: CSVEGASGGNYGYTF; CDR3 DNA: TGCAGCGTTGAAGGGGCTAGTGGAGGAAACTATGGCTACACCTTC
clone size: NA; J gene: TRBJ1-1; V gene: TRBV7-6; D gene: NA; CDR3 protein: CASSLAQDTNTEAFF; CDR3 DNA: TGTGCCAGCAGCTTAGCCCAGGATACGAACACTGAAGCTTTCTTT
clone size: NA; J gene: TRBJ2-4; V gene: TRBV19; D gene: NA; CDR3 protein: CASSPPRGGYNEQYF; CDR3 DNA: TGTGCCAGTAGTCCCCCCCGCGGGGGCTACAATGAGCAGTACTTC
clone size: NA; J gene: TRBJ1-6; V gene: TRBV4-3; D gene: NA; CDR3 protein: CASSQGLQVSYNSPLHF; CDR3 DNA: TGCGCCAGCAGCCAAGGCCTTCAGGTCTCCTATAATTCACCCCTCCACTTT
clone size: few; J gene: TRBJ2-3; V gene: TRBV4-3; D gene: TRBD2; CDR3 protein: CASSQGSSGGGLDTQYF; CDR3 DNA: TGCGCCAGCAGCCAAGGGAGTAGCGGGGGGGGATTGGATACGCAGTATTTT
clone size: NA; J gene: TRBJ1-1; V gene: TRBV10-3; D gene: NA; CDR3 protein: CAIKEEGSWTEAFF; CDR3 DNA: TGTGCCATCAAAGAGGAGGGTAGTTGGACTGAAGCTTTCTTT
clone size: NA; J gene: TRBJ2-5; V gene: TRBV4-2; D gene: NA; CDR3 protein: CVSSQDHETQYF; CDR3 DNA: TGTGTCAGCAGCCAAGACCACGAGACCCAGTACTTC
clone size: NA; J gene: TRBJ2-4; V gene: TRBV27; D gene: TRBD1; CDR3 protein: CASSPRTGGPPRGSFLAKNIQYF; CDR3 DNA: TGTGCCAGCAGTCCGCGGACAGGGGGCCCCCCTCGCGGATCTTTCCTAGCCAAAAACATTCAGTACTTC
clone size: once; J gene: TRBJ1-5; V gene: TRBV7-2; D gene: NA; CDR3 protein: CASSLDRSQPLHF; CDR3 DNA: TGTGCCAGCAGCTTAGACCGTAGCCAGCCCCTGCATTTT
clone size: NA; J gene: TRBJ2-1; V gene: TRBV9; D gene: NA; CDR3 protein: CASSVASGRSNEQFF; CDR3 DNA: TGTGCCAGCAGCGTAGCTTCCGGACGGAGTAATGAGCAGTTCTTC
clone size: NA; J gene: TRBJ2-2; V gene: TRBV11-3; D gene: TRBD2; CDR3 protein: CASSYSTGGENTGELFF; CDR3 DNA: TGTGCCAGCAGTTATTCAACGGGAGGAGAGAACACCGGGGAGCTGTTTTTT